These 3 T cell receptor beta chains were sequenced from one sample in a study of blood T cell repertoires in COVID-19 (TCRdb year 2020). The protocol used for the library was the immunoSEQ multiplex PCR assay. What TCRdb holds here is the immuneACCESS table cut down to in-frame rearrangements. Part of the clones is not present; checked against another copy, under half of the missing clones reflect an unresolved V gene, and the others are unexplained. The sample yields over 130,000 clones; about 80% were counted once. The biggest ten clones account for roughly 15% of the sample. Source material: peripheral blood. The receptor set was obtained from a man in his fifties or sixties with acute or convalescent COVID-19.

Only one count was recorded for this clone. The J gene is TRBJ1-1, the V gene TRBV29-1; TRBD1 matches at 9 bases. Germline V CDR1 and CDR2: SQVTM, ANQGSEA. The CDR3 spans 14 residues. Germline trimming cut 4 bases from V and 3 bases from J; bases unmatched to any gene: 6. DNA of the CDR3: TGCAGCGTTGCACAGGGGGCAGGGGACACTGAAGCTTTCTTT. This codes for CSVAQGAGDTEAFF.

The J gene is TRBJ1-5, the V gene TRBV6-5, with TRBD1 matching over 10 bases. The germline CDR1 and CDR2 sequences are MNHEY and SVGAGI. The ends lost 7 bases at V and 1 base at J; junction bases unmatched: 4. CDR3 length equals 15 residues. CDR3 sequence: CASIKGQGSNQPQHF. In DNA, the CDR3 is TGTGCCAGCATTAAGGGACAGGGGAGCAATCAGCCCCAGCATTTT.

Only a few counts were recorded for this clone. The chain joins TRBV6-5 to TRBJ1-3; D is uncertain. V gave up 0 bases and J gave up 6 bases, with 9 bases separating them. CDR1 and CDR2 (germline): MNHEY, SVGAGI. This CDR3 region has 14 residues. The CDR3 nucleotides are TGTGCCAGCAGTTACTCTGTTCTCCCAAACACCATATATTTT. Its protein is CASSYSVLPNTIYF.